This T cell receptor (beta chain) was recorded in a study of regulatory T cells in long-lasting Graves disease. The study's findings and limits: The work looked only at peripheral blood and did not look at thyroid tissue.

A note on this clonotype: Its target is not known.

V lost 5 bases to trimming and J lost 1 base; unmatched junction nucleotides: 11. CDR1 is KGHDR, CDR2 SFDVKD, per germline. The CDR3 has 18 residues. The sample's time point: persistent/refractory GD, antithyroid drugs over 5 years with positive TRAb. Construction of the TCR library relied on RNA isolated from PBMCs. Relying on iRepertoire HTBI primers and Arm-PCR of CDR3 regions, the team built TCR beta libraries. TCRdb passed the multiplex PCR reads through MiXCR, listing each CDR3 protein once. The data contain about 460,000 distinct CDR3 sequences, approximately 22% of them singletons. This chain connects TRBV24-1 to TRBJ2-2, with TRBD2 identical over 8 bases. The clonotype comes from a female donor with Graves disease. The source was peripheral blood mononuclear cells (PBMCs), collected when the disease was refractory, from a patient treated with antithyroid drugs. The CDR3, as DNA: TGTGCCACCAGTGGTTCCCGTTTTAGCGGGGAGAACACCGGGGAGCTGTTTTTT. Translation: CATSGSRFSGENTGELFF.